This TCR beta chain was identified during a study of radiotherapy plus CTLA-4 blockade in lung cancer. In the study overall: Objective response rate was around 20%; disease control rate, less than 40%.

Study observations and caveats: Per reports, early blood T cell clone dynamics, plus interferon-beta, forecast response most strongly. Blood-borne expansion of tumor-derived TCR clones followed radiotherapy plus ipilimumab.

V was pared by 6 bases and J by 7 bases, with 22 bases between. Germline lookup yields CDR1 SNHLY and CDR2 FYNNEI. The CDR3 extends over 15 amino acids. The method was immunoSEQ multiplex PCR; TCRdb's version includes in-frame clones alone and lacks a portion of them. This table holds about 95,000 clones, around 86% found once. As for this clone: The antigen is unknown.

The chain is built from TRBV2 and TRBJ2-7; D possibly corresponds to TRBD2 (7 bases). The material sequenced was peripheral blood, taken from a patient treated with radiotherapy plus ipilimumab. The TCR was taken from a human donor with non-small cell lung cancer who had a partial response to radiotherapy plus ipilimumab. Here the CDR3 DNA reads TGTGCCAGCAGCACCCAGGGGTTAAGGGGGGGTGAGCAGTACTTC. Translated, it gives CASSTQGLRGGEQYF.